This TCR beta chain emerged from a study of T cell repertoires in cytomegalovirus infection (dated by TCRdb to about 2019). About the study as a whole: Donor HLA type was relevant to the analysis, because carriage of CMV infection together with the matching HLA type was indicated by public TCR beta signatures. Summary of the overall study and its limitations: Cumulative frequency of public TCR beta family members discriminated carriers of CMV infection plus the relevant HLA type in this cohort and an independent 352-donor cohort. In the ex vivo response, HLA-C-restricted CMV-specific TCR beta clonotypes were dominant, and in two of eight donors the single most frequent clonotype came from this HLA-C-restricted group.

The CDR3 covers 15 residues, taking in both the cysteine and the phenylalanine. Just CDR3 DNA is preserved here, 45 bases in frame from base 1. The germline ends are 14 bases apart after V is trimmed by 1 base and J by 7 bases. From a lookup of the germline V gene, CDR1 and CDR2 are SNHLY and FYNNEI. These reads were obtained on an Illumina HiSeq 1500. Clones were called with MiXCR by TCRdb after fastp trimmed the public reads at Q25, and only in-frame beta chains were retained. Each entry is one CDR3 protein sequence, shown with its most common DNA and genes. This sample is represented by approximately 240,000 distinct CDR3 sequences; approximately 13% of them were singletons. Clones ranked in the top ten supply 1.5% to 2% of the sample. Many counts were recorded for this clonotype. This clone's antigen is unknown. No base quality values were provided; no much bigger clone lies one nucleotide off.

Sequenced input: PBMCs. Recombination joined TRBV2 with TRBJ1-5; the D gene lacks a confident call. The sequence was collected from a human donor in good health (CMV status not recorded). Some clones in this sample may be carry-over from other donors' samples. The nucleotides read TGTGCCAGCAGTGAAGAAAGCGTTACGTCCCAGCCCCAGCATTTT. Its translation reads: CASSEESVTSQPQHF.